These 2 T cell receptor beta chains were sequenced from one sample in a study of T cells in Graves' hyperthyroidism and ophthalmopathy. TCR beta CDR3 regions were amplified from RNA. The TCR CDR3 first-round RT-PCR relied on the HTBI primer set. TCRdb passed the multiplex PCR reads through MiXCR, listing each CDR3 protein once. The table includes nearly 600,000 distinct CDR3 sequences, approximately 15% detected once. The sample was blood. The receptor source for this set is a woman aged 18-29 years with Graves' ophthalmopathy.

Details on this clonotype: A read error may be the cause here, since a much bigger clone is one base away. The chain carries TRBV20-1 and TRBJ2-3; 8 nucleotides match TRBD1. Germline trimming cut 2 bases from V and 3 bases from J; bases unmatched to any gene: 7. CDR3 size: 15 residues. Germline loops: CDR1 DFQATT, CDR2 SNEGSKA (reference sequence). CDR3 sequence reads: CSARPGTGPTDTQYF. CDR3 sequence (DNA): TGCAGTGCTAGACCCGGGACAGGACCAACAGATACGCAGTATTTT.

This clonotype appeared once. V and J are TRBV27 and TRBJ2-2; no clear D gene. The germline CDR1 and CDR2 sequences are MNHEY and SMNVEV (reference sequence). There are 14 residues in the CDR3. The V end was cut by 4 bases, the J end by 6 bases, with 12 bases between. In DNA form, the CDR3 reads TGTGCCAGCAGTTCCATGATGGAACCCGGGGAGCTGTTTTTT. The encoded protein is CASSSMMEPGELFF.